This T cell receptor (beta chain) originates from a study of cytotoxic CD8 clonotypes in ibrutinib-treated CLL. Measured with immunoSEQ multiplex PCR; TCRdb has only the in-frame clones, and not every one. The sample has roughly 200,000 clones; roughly 77% are singletons. The study's findings and limits: Baseline values of clonality outstripped age-matched healthy donors and followed circulating CD8+ T-cell counts. Sampling times (in sustained-remission versus progressing patients) were not the same.

Comments on this clone: What it binds is not known.

Trimming left V 3 bases short and J 3 bases short, with 5 bases between. The germline gives CDR1 GTSNPN, CDR2 SVGIG (reference sequence). CDR3 size: 11 residues. The source of this sequence is a human donor with chronic lymphocytic leukemia. The J gene is TRBJ1-1, the V gene TRBV30; perhaps TRBD1 as D (5 bases). The sample was PBMCs, taken after 12 months of ibrutinib treatment. CDR3: CAWRGDTEAFF. CDR3 bases: TGTGCCTGGAGAGGGGACACTGAAGCTTTCTTT. The variable domain in full, with the rest retrieved from reference TRBV30 and TRBJ1-1, is SQTIHQWPATLVQPVGSPLSLECTVEGTSNPNLYWYRQAAGRGLQLLFYSVGIGQISSEVPQNLSASRPQDRQFILSSKKLLLSDSGFYLCAWRGDTEAFFGQGTRLTVV.